This T cell receptor (beta chain) derives from a study of blood T cells in healthy people across ages. Study-level findings and limits: Older age went with lower TCR beta diversity per million T cells, in a roughly linear way.

This clonotype was observed many times. Its antigen is currently unknown. Through a sample-barcoded 5' primer and a J-beta primer mix, a second PCR was run for roughly 6 to 11 cycles. Each TCR beta cDNA got a 12-nucleotide random molecular identifier. TCRdb reprocessed the 5' RACE reads via MiXCR and lists one record per CDR3 protein. The profile covers 850,000 to 950,000 distinct CDR3 sequences, with about 28% appearing a single time and 15% to 20% taken by the ten largest. Healthy Caucasian individuals from Russia aged about 6 to 90 served as donors. No fewer than 7 million PBMCs went into each sample. Germline-derived CDR1 and CDR2 are MNHEY and SVGEGT. The CDR3 sequence is 15 residues long. V was cut by 6 bases and J by 7 bases, with 16 bases left in between.

The source material was blood. The sequence was obtained from a woman older than 75 in good health. V and J are TRBV6-2 or TRBV6-3 and TRBJ1-6; D is possibly TRBD1 (6 bases). Written as DNA, the CDR3 is TGTGCCAGCAGACAGGGAATGGGCTGGAATTCACCCCTCCACTTT. Its translation: CASRQGMGWNSPLHF.